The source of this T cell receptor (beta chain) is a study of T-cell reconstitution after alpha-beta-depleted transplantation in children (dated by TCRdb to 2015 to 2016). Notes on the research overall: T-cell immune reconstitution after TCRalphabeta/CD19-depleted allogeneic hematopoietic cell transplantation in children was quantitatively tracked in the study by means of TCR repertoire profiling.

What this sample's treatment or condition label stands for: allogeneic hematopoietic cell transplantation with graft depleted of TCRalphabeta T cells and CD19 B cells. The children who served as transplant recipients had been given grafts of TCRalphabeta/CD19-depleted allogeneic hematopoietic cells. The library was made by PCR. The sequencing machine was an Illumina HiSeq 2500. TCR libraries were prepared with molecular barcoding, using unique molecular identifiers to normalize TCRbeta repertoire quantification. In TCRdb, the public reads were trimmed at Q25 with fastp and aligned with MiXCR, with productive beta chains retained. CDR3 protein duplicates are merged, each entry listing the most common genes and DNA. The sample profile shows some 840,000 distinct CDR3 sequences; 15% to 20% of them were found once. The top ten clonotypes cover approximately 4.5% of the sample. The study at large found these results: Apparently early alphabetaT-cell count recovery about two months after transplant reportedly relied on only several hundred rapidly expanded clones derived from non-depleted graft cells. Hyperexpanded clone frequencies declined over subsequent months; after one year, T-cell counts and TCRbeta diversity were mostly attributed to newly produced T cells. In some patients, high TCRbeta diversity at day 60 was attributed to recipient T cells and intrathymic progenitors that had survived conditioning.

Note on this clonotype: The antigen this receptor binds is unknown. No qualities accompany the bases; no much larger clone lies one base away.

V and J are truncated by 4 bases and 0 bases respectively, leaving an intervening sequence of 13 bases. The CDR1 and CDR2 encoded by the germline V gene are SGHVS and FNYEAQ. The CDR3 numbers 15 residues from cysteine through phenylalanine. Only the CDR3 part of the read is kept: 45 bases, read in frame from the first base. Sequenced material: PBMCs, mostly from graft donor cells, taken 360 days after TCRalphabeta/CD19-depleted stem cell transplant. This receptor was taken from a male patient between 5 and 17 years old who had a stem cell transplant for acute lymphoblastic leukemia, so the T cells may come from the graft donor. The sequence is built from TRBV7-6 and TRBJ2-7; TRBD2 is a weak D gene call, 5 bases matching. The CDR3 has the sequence CASSSRGDPSYEQYF. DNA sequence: TGTGCCAGCAGCTCCCGGGGAGACCCCTCCTACGAGCAGTACTTC.